These T cell receptor beta chains were read from a single sample in a study of shared clonotypes between healthy human individuals. The data were produced by immunoSEQ multiplex PCR, yet TCRdb's version contains in-frame clones alone and is incomplete. The top ten clones hold about 25% of a sample with roughly 890,000 clones, approximately 92% of them seen once. The sequencing input was naive CD8+ T cells sorted from blood. These receptors came from a man younger than 40 in good health. Each CDR3 is given with its conserved first and last residue. D genes are given only for firm matches.

d_gene: -; j_gene: TRBJ2-2; len: 15; v_gene: TRBV5-4; CDR3aa: CASSLDSTSPGELFF; CDR3nt: TGTGCCAGCAGCTTGGACAGCACTTCTCCCGGGGAGCTGTTTTTT
d_gene: -; j_gene: TRBJ2-5; len: 11; v_gene: TRBV11-2; CDR3aa: CASSSRETQYF; CDR3nt: TGTGCCAGCAGCTCGCGGGAGACCCAGTACTTC
d_gene: TRBD1; j_gene: TRBJ1-1; len: 16; v_gene: TRBV7-9; CDR3aa: CASSVGTGTLNTEAFF; CDR3nt: TGTGCCAGCAGCGTCGGGACAGGCACCCTTAACACTGAAGCTTTCTTT
d_gene: -; j_gene: TRBJ2-4; len: 16; v_gene: TRBV7-8; CDR3aa: CASSSRQPLAKNIQYF; CDR3nt: TGTGCCAGCAGCTCCAGACAGCCTCTAGCCAAAAACATTCAGTACTTC
d_gene: -; j_gene: TRBJ2-6; len: 17; v_gene: TRBV7-6; CDR3aa: CASSQWTEKLGANVLTF; CDR3nt: TGTGCCAGCAGCCAATGGACAGAAAAGCTCGGGGCCAACGTCCTGACTTTC
d_gene: -; j_gene: TRBJ1-4; len: 18; v_gene: TRBV19; CDR3aa: CASSIIGLRVSTNEKLFF; CDR3nt: TGTGCCAGTAGTATCATTGGACTAAGGGTTTCAACTAATGAAAAACTGTTTTTT
d_gene: -; j_gene: TRBJ1-3; len: 14; v_gene: TRBV7-9; CDR3aa: CASSLALGSNTIYF; CDR3nt: TGTGCCAGCAGCTTAGCGCTCGGGTCAAACACCATATATTTT
d_gene: -; j_gene: TRBJ2-7; len: 12; v_gene: TRBV27; CDR3aa: CASGLSSYEQYF; CDR3nt: TGTGCCAGCGGCCTTAGCTCCTACGAGCAGTACTTC
d_gene: -; j_gene: TRBJ2-7; len: 15; v_gene: TRBV7-6; CDR3aa: CASSPRGRAYYEQYF; CDR3nt: TGTGCCAGCAGCCCCCGGGGTAGAGCGTACTACGAGCAGTACTTC
d_gene: -; j_gene: TRBJ1-1; len: 15; v_gene: TRBV18; CDR3aa: CASSPGGPMNTEAFF; CDR3nt: TGTGCCAGCTCACCTGGGGGACCCATGAACACTGAAGCTTTCTTT
d_gene: TRBD2; j_gene: TRBJ2-1; len: 19; v_gene: TRBV15; CDR3aa: CATSRDLLTSGTILDEQFF; CDR3nt: TGTGCCACCAGCAGAGATCTTTTGACTAGCGGGACTATATTGGATGAGCAGTTCTTC
d_gene: -; j_gene: TRBJ1-1; len: 12; v_gene: TRBV5-1; CDR3aa: CASTGGDTEAFF; CDR3nt: TGCGCCAGCACCGGCGGGGACACTGAAGCTTTCTTT
d_gene: TRBD1; j_gene: TRBJ2-7; len: 13; v_gene: TRBV5-1; CDR3aa: CASSDRGRFEQYF; CDR3nt: TGCGCCAGCAGCGACAGGGGGCGCTTCGAGCAGTACTTC
d_gene: -; j_gene: TRBJ2-6; len: 16; v_gene: TRBV4-1; CDR3aa: CASSQDRGSGANVLTF; CDR3nt: TGCGCCAGCAGCCAAGATAGAGGTTCCGGGGCCAACGTCCTGACTTTC
d_gene: -; j_gene: TRBJ2-1; len: 15; v_gene: TRBV4-3; CDR3aa: CASSQATGGYNEQFF; CDR3nt: TGCGCCAGCAGCCAGGCCACCGGGGGATACAATGAGCAGTTCTTC
d_gene: TRBD2; j_gene: TRBJ2-2; len: 15; v_gene: TRBV9; CDR3aa: CASSVGTSGDGELFF; CDR3nt: TGTGCCAGCAGCGTAGGGACTAGCGGGGACGGGGAGCTGTTTTTT